This is a list of T cell receptor beta chains from one sample in a study of early T cells in non-severe SARS-CoV-2 infection. TCRdb ran MiXCR on the 5' RACE reads and lists one entry per CDR3 protein. Of over 50,000 distinct CDR3 sequences listed, 8.2% are singletons. The sequencing sample was made of whole blood. The receptors were gathered from an adult who was a healthcare worker with PCR-confirmed SARS-CoV-2 infection or an uninfected control (not recorded which). CDR3s include the opening cysteine and the closing phenylalanine or tryptophan. Each record gives: D gene, clone size, V gene, J gene, CDR3 protein, CDR3 DNA. The D gene is left open where the match is weak. The size of a clone is reported for some rows only, either as once, few or many, or as a class for expanded clones.

TRBD2	many	TRBV11-2	TRBJ2-3	CASSSSGRSTDTQYF	TGTGCCAGCAGCTCCAGCGGGAGGAGCACAGATACGCAGTATTTT
.	many	TRBV10-3	TRBJ2-1	CAISETSSYNEQFF	TGTGCCATCAGTGAGACATCTTCCTACAATGAGCAGTTCTTC
TRBD1	many	TRBV5-6	TRBJ2-6	CASSLSLQTGTGANVLTF	TGTGCCAGCAGCTTGAGCCTACAGACAGGGACTGGGGCCAACGTCCTGACTTTC
.	few	TRBV9	TRBJ2-1	CASSNQAGRGLTNEQFF	TGTGCCAGCAGCAACCAGGCGGGCAGGGGACTGACAAATGAGCAGTTCTTC
TRBD2	few	TRBV20-1	TRBJ2-7	CSARRTSSYEQYF	TGCAGTGCTAGACGGACTAGCTCCTACGAGCAGTACTTC
TRBD1	.	TRBV5-5	TRBJ2-7	CASSWTGSPHEQYF	TGTGCCAGCAGCTGGACAGGGTCTCCCCACGAGCAGTACTTC
TRBD1	.	TRBV28	TRBJ1-2	CASRGQRVYGYTF	TGTGCCAGCAGGGGACAGAGGGTCTATGGCTACACCTTC
TRBD1	few	TRBV19	TRBJ2-7	CASSIRQGDEQYF	TGTGCCAGTAGTATACGACAGGGGGACGAGCAGTACTTC
.	many	TRBV20-1	TRBJ2-7	CSARKTYEQYF	TGCAGTGCTAGAAAGACCTACGAGCAGTACTTC
.	many	TRBV5-4	TRBJ2-7	CASSLLGLADYEQYF	TGTGCCAGCAGCTTGTTGGGCCTAGCAGACTACGAGCAGTACTTC
TRBD1	.	TRBV24-1	TRBJ2-5	CATSRTGEETQYF	TGTGCCACCTCACGGACAGGAGAAGAGACCCAGTACTTC
.	many	TRBV11-2	TRBJ2-1	CASSPESGKEQFF	TGTGCCAGCAGCCCCGAGTCGGGAAAAGAGCAGTTCTTC
.	.	TRBV7-3	TRBJ1-1	CASSLLGSGSEAFF	TGTGCCAGCAGCTTATTAGGGTCGGGGTCTGAAGCTTTCTTT
.	.	TRBV4-2	TRBJ2-7	CASSQDWGRTFYEQYF	TGTGCCAGCAGCCAAGATTGGGGACGGACCTTCTACGAGCAGTACTTC
.	many	TRBV5-1	TRBJ1-1	CASSGGTEAFF	TGTGCCAGCAGTGGGGGGACTGAAGCTTTCTTT
TRBD1	.	TRBV29-1	TRBJ2-1	CSVGTGLLINNEQFF	TGCAGCGTTGGGACAGGCCTGCTGATAAACAATGAGCAGTTCTTC
.	few	TRBV5-1	TRBJ2-2	CASSDVESGELFF	TGCGCCAGCAGTGATGTAGAGTCCGGGGAGCTGTTTTTT
.	many	TRBV6-5	TRBJ2-2	CASSYQDVGELFF	TGTGCCAGCAGTTATCAGGATGTCGGGGAGCTGTTTTTT
TRBD1	many	TRBV28	TRBJ1-1	CASGTTGQGAGTEAFF	TGTGCCAGCGGAACTACCGGGCAGGGGGCAGGCACTGAAGCTTTCTTT
TRBD2	.	TRBV6-2/TRBV6-3	TRBJ2-7	CASSKTSGDSYEQYF	TGTGCCAGCAGTAAGACTAGCGGAGACTCCTACGAGCAGTACTTC
.	few	TRBV19	TRBJ1-5	CASSIRDNNQPQHF	TGTGCCAGTAGTATTCGCGACAACAATCAGCCCCAGCATTTT
TRBD1	.	TRBV5-1	TRBJ1-6	CASSGTGTDSPLHF	TGCGCCAGCAGCGGGACAGGGACGGATTCACCCCTCCACTTT
.	.	TRBV18	TRBJ2-3	CASSSLLYTDTQYF	TGTGCCAGCTCATCCTTGCTTTACACAGATACGCAGTATTTT
.	.	TRBV20-1	TRBJ2-7	CSASPLLPPGEQYF	TGCAGTGCTAGCCCCTTACTACCACCGGGGGAGCAGTACTTC
.	many	TRBV20-1	TRBJ2-7	CSARIEQGREQYF	TGCAGTGCTAGAATCGAACAGGGTCGGGAGCAGTACTTC
TRBD1	.	TRBV5-1	TRBJ2-1	CASNRDRGNEQFF	TGCGCCAGTAACCGGGACAGGGGCAATGAGCAGTTCTTC
.	.	TRBV5-1	TRBJ2-3	CASSLERGTDTQYF	TGCGCCAGCAGCTTGGAACGGGGCACAGATACGCAGTATTTT
.	.	TRBV5-7	TRBJ1-5	CASSESNRILRRNQPQHF	TGTGCCAGCAGCGAAAGTAACAGGATTCTAAGGCGCAATCAGCCCCAGCATTTT
.	few	TRBV5-5	TRBJ2-6	CASSFSSSGANVLTF	TGTGCCAGCAGCTTTTCAAGTTCAGGGGCCAACGTCCTGACTTTC
.	few	TRBV28	TRBJ2-5	CASSSPTYGTQYF	TGTGCCAGCAGTTCGCCGACCTACGGGACCCAGTACTTC
.	many	TRBV11-2	TRBJ2-7	CASSGPGVSSSYEQYF	TGTGCCAGCAGCGGCCCAGGGGTATCATCGTCCTACGAGCAGTACTTC
.	.	TRBV19	TRBJ2-6	CASSIPGANVLTF	TGTGCCAGTAGTATCCCTGGGGCCAACGTCCTGACTTTC
.	.	TRBV12-3/TRBV12-4	TRBJ1-1	CASSQQENTEAFF	TGTGCCAGCAGCCAACAGGAGAACACTGAAGCTTTCTTT
TRBD1	many	TRBV20-1	TRBJ1-5	CSARGDREIQPQHF	TGCAGTGCTAGAGGCGACAGGGAGATTCAGCCCCAGCATTTT
.	few	TRBV7-8	TRBJ2-1	CASSHTGSEQFF	TGTGCCAGCAGTCATACAGGTTCTGAGCAGTTCTTC
TRBD2	many	TRBV7-2	TRBJ2-7	CASSLEGLASYEQYF	TGTGCCAGCAGCTTAGAGGGACTAGCAAGCTACGAGCAGTACTTC
TRBD2	few	TRBV9	TRBJ2-3	CASSSRLSGVSDTQYF	TGTGCCAGCAGCTCCCGGTTAAGCGGGGTGTCGGATACGCAGTATTTT
TRBD2	.	TRBV7-9	TRBJ2-7	CASSVPPGLADYEQYF	TGTGCCAGCAGCGTACCCCCGGGACTAGCAGACTACGAGCAGTACTTC
.	few	TRBV7-6	TRBJ1-5	CASSPGVNQPQHF	TGTGCCAGCAGCCCTGGGGTAAATCAGCCCCAGCATTTT
TRBD1	.	TRBV28	TRBJ2-7	CASSFRDRASYEQYF	TGTGCCAGCAGTTTTAGGGACAGAGCCTCCTACGAGCAGTACTTC
TRBD1	.	TRBV5-1	TRBJ2-5	CASSLARGQGETQYF	TGCGCCAGCAGCTTGGCCAGGGGGCAGGGTGAGACCCAGTACTTC
.	few	TRBV12-3/TRBV12-4	TRBJ2-7	CASSRDVGEQYF	TGTGCCAGCAGTAGGGACGTGGGGGAGCAGTACTTC
TRBD2	.	TRBV7-2	TRBJ2-2	CASSLGLAGVYSGELFF	TGTGCCAGCAGCTTGGGACTAGCGGGAGTCTATTCCGGGGAGCTGTTTTTT
.	many	TRBV5-1	TRBJ2-7	CASSSDSQFYEQYF	TGCGCCAGCAGCTCGGACAGCCAATTCTACGAGCAGTACTTC
.	few	TRBV10-3	TRBJ1-1	CAISEQGQGTEAFF	TGTGCCATCAGTGAGCAGGGGCAGGGCACTGAAGCTTTCTTT
TRBD1	many	TRBV7-6	TRBJ1-2	CASSPIQGAGYGYTF	TGTGCCAGCAGCCCAATACAGGGGGCCGGTTATGGCTACACCTTC
TRBD2	few	TRBV5-1	TRBJ2-1	CASSTSGGHEQFF	TGCGCCAGCAGCACTAGCGGGGGGCATGAGCAGTTCTTC
.	.	TRBV3-1	TRBJ1-2	CASSRTGTETNYGYTF	TGTGCCAGCAGCCGCACAGGGACGGAAACTAACTATGGCTACACCTTC
TRBD2	many	TRBV29-1	TRBJ2-5	CSVEGLAGLETQYF	TGCAGCGTTGAAGGACTAGCGGGCCTGGAGACCCAGTACTTC
TRBD2	many	TRBV20-1	TRBJ2-5	CSARDTGGRAVETQYF	TGCAGTGCTAGAGATACGGGCGGGAGGGCCGTAGAGACCCAGTACTTC
.	many	TRBV18	TRBJ2-1	CASSPLGVSYNEQFF	TGTGCCAGCTCACCACTCGGAGTCTCCTACAATGAGCAGTTCTTC
.	many	TRBV6-5	TRBJ2-4	CASKGRPKNIQYF	TGTGCCAGCAAGGGACGGCCGAAAAACATTCAGTACTTC
.	few	TRBV27	TRBJ2-1	CASSVGSNNEQFF	TGTGCCAGCAGTGTTGGGTCCAACAATGAGCAGTTCTTC
TRBD1	few	TRBV27	TRBJ1-6	CASRGTGTENSPLHF	TGTGCCAGCAGAGGAACCGGGACAGAGAATTCACCCCTCCACTTT
TRBD1	many	TRBV19	TRBJ1-2	CASIGTAALGYGYTF	TGTGCCAGTATTGGGACAGCTGCTCTTGGGTATGGCTACACCTTC
.	.	TRBV5-1	TRBJ2-3	CASSLGAVASTDTQYF	TGCGCCAGCAGCTTGGGCGCGGTCGCTAGCACAGATACGCAGTATTTT